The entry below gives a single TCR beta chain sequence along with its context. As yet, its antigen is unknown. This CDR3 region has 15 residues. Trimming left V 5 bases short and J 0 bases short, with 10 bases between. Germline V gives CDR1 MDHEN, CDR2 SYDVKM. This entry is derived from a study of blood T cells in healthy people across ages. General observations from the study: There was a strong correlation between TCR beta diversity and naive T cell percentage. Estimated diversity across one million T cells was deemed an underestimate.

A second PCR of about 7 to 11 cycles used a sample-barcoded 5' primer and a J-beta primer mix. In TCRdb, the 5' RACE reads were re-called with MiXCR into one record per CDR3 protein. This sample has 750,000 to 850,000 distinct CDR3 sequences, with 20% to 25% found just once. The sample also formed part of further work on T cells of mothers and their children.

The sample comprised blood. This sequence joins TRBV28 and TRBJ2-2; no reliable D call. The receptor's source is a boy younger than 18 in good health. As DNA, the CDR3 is TGTGCCAGCAGTCAACGGACCTCGAACACCGGGGAGCTGTTTTTT. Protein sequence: CASSQRTSNTGELFF.